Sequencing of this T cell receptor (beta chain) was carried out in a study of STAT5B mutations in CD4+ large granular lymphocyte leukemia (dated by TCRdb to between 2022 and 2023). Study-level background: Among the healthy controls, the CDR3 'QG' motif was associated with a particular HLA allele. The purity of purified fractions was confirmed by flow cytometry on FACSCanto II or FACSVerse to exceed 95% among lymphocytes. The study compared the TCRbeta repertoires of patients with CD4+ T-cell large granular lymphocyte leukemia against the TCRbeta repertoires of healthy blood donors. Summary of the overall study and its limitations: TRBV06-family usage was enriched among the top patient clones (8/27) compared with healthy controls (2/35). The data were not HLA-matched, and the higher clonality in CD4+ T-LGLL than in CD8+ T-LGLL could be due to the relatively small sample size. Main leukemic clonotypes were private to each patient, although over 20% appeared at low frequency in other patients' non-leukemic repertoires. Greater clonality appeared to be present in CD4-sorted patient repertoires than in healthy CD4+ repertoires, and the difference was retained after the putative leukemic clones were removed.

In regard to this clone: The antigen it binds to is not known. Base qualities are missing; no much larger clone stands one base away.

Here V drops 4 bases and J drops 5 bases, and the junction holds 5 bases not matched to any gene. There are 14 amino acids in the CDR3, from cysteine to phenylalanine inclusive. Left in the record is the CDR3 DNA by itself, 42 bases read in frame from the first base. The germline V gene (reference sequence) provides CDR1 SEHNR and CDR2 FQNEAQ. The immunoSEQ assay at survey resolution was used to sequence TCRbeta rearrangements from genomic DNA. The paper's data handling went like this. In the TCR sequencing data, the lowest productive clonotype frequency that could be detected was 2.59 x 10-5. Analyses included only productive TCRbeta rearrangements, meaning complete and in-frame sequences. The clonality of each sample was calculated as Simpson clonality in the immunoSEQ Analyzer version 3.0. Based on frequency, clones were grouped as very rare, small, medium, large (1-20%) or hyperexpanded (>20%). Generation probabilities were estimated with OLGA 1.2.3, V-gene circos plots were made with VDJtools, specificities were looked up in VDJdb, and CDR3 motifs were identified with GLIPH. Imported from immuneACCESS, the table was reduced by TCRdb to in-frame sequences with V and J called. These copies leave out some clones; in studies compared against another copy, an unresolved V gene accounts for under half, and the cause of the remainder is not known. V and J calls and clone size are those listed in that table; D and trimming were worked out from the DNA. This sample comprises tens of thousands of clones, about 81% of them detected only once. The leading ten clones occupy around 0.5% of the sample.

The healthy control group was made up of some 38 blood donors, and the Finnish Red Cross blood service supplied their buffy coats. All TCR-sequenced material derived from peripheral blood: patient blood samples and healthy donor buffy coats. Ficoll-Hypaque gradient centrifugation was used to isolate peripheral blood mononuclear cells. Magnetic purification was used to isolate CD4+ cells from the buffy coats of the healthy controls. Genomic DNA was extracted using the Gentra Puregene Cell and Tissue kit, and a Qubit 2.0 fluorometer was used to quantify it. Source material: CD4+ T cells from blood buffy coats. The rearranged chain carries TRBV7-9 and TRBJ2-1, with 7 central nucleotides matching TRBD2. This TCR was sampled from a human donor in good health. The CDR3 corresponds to CASSSLAGHNEQFF. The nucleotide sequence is TGTGCCAGCAGCTCATTAGCGGGTCACAATGAGCAGTTCTTC.